This entry describes one TCR beta chain. What antigen it recognizes has not been identified. No much larger clone exists at a distance of one base, and base qualities are not known. The sample belongs to a study of T-cell memory formation after mild COVID-19 (dated by TCRdb to about 2021). About the full investigation: TCR sequence clusters from the two donors were largely donor specific. Two young, previously healthy adult volunteers made up the cohort, one male and one female. In a couple of donors, T-cell clones that expanded and contracted after mild COVID-19 were tracked by sequencing TCRalpha and TCRbeta repertoires over time.

TCRdb shows the sequencer as Illumina NovaSeq 6000. Using 5'RACE with constant-segment primers, TCRalpha and TCRbeta cDNA libraries were constructed, with sample barcodes and unique molecular identifiers added in the process. RNA was extracted from every sample with Trizol reagent. Amplification of the libraries took two PCR steps, and the second step added a second sample barcode plus Illumina TruSeq adapters. Sequencing of the libraries was done on an Illumina NovaSeq, producing 2 x 150 bp paired-end reads. In the authors' own workflow: The reads were demultiplexed and collapsed into UMI-guided consensus sequences using migec v1.2.7. Using mixcr v2.1.11, the UMI consensuses were aligned to TRA and TRB V and J templates and assembled into clonotypes. Expanded or contracted clonotypes were those called significant by both edgeR and NoisET, with noise models trained on biological replicates. edgeR calls used a false discovery rate-adjusted p below 0.01 and a log2 fold-change threshold of 1. As an exploratory analysis of dynamics, max-normalized trajectories of the 1000 most abundant clonotypes were examined with PCA combined with hierarchical clustering. Separately sequenced CD4+ and CD8+ repertoires were used to assign the CD4 or CD8 phenotype of responding clones. The public reads were reanalyzed by TCRdb: fastp trimming at Q25, MiXCR alignment, in-frame beta chains only. Each entry is one CDR3 protein sequence, shown with its most common DNA and genes. These V and J calls are TCRdb output, not the study's own analysis. The sample has over 250,000 distinct CDR3 sequences on record, around 15% of them singletons. 22% of the sample comes from the top ten.

CDR1 and CDR2, looked up from the germline V gene (reference sequence), are DFQATT and SNEGSKA. The junction shows trimming of 0 bases on V and 7 bases on J, and the gene matches do not reach 7 bases of it. The CDR3 spans 15 residues, from the cysteine through the phenylalanine. Of all the DNA, just the CDR3 is kept, 45 bases in frame from base 1. Ficoll-Paque density gradient centrifugation was used to isolate PBMCs. What the study reported, not specific to this receptor: From day 15 to 85, contracting clones showed balanced CD4/CD8 phenotypes, whereas a second wave of clones that expanded from day 15 to 37 leaned towards CD4+. SARS-CoV-2 specificity of the second-wave clones peaking on day 37 was not confirmed. Some responding clones were found in pre-infection memory, which suggests that pre-existing cross-reactive memory T cells took part in the SARS-CoV-2 response. Contracting CD4+ clones appeared mostly in the CM and EM memory subsets, whereas CD8+ clones were enriched in EMRA. Only two mild cases were covered in the study, and larger cohorts including severe cases with pre-infection samples were considered necessary.

The rearranged chain carries TRBV20-1 and TRBJ2-4, and TRBD2 matches 9 of the central bases. The source material was PBMCs or a T cell subset sorted from them (not recorded which). This TCR derives from a young man who had mild COVID-19 (a few samples of this study predate the infection). The sample titles of this study are shuffled in the database, so cell type and time point are left out; the donor was told from shared clones. The DNA reads TGCAGTGCTAGAGATCAGGGCGCGGGAGGGAACATTCAGTACTTC. Translated, it reads CSARDQGAGGNIQYF.